The source of this T cell receptor beta chain is a study of blood T cell repertoires in COVID-19. Overall study context: Specimens from acute and convalescent COVID-19 originated in the United States, Italy and Spain. From T cells, B-cell-depleted T cells, or PBMCs came the material, which was cDNA or gDNA.

Recovered Cohort 3 donors showed two negative PCRs, clearance, or symptom resolution. This CDR3 has 14 amino acids. Trimming removed 5 bases at V and 1 base at J, with 12 bases between. CDR1 is SGHTS, CDR2 YDEGEE, per germline. Per the original data handling: The assay estimated nucleated cells by amplifying reference gene primers. Repertoires were generated with immunoSEQ multiplex PCR, while TCRdb's copy carries only in-frame clones and drops some. V and J calls and clone size are copied from that table; D and trimming were computed from the DNA. Of 150,000 or so clones in the sample, roughly 80% were seen once.

Source material: PBMCs or T cells enriched from blood (not recorded which). The chain employs TRBV5-8 and TRBJ1-1; D is possibly TRBD1 (5 bases). The source of this sequence is a woman in her forties or fifties who had recovered from COVID-19. CDR3 region: CASRNPDRNTEAFF. The CDR3 nucleotides read TGTGCCAGCAGAAATCCCGACAGGAACACTGAAGCTTTCTTT.